Below, 16 T cell receptor beta chains from the same sample are listed, as sequenced in a study of blood T cell repertoires in COVID-19. Clones were read by immunoSEQ multiplex PCR, and TCRdb kept only the in-frame ones, dropping some. The data show just over 60,000 clones, 70% to 85% seen once. The sample consisted of peripheral blood. These receptors were taken from a woman older than 75 with active or convalescent COVID-19.

The chain recombines TRBV2 with TRBJ2-3; TRBD1 matches at 11 bases. Unmatched junction bases numbered 4, after V lost 4 bases and J lost 4 bases. Germline CDR1 SNHLY, CDR2 FYNNEI. The CDR3 has 15 residues. CDR3 coding DNA: TGTGCCAGCAGTGTCAGGACAGGGGGCGCAGATACGCAGTATTTT. Protein product: CASSVRTGGADTQYF.

This chain uses TRBV6-6 with TRBJ1-5; D is possibly TRBD1 (5 bases). This CDR3 comprises 16 residues. Germline loops: CDR1 MNHNY, CDR2 SVGAGI (reference sequence). V lost 0 bases, J lost 1 base, and 10 bases lay in between. The CDR3: CASSYSQGQSNQPQHF. The CDR3 nucleotides are TGTGCCAGCAGTTACTCGCAGGGCCAAAGCAATCAGCCCCAGCATTTT.

This clone was seen once. The CDR3 region has the DNA TGTGCCAGTAGTACCCGGACAGGGTTGGTCACTGAAGCTTTCTTT. Amino acids: CASSTRTGLVTEAFF. The rearrangement uses TRBV19 and TRBJ1-1, with 8 positions matching TRBD1. Germline trimming cut 4 bases from V and 4 bases from J; bases unmatched to any gene: 8. From germline, CDR1 is LNHDA and CDR2 SQIVND (reference sequence). The CDR3 runs 15 residues.

This sequence joins TRBV11-2 and TRBJ2-5; 7 bases match TRBD1. The CDR3 is 15 residues long. Trimming took 3 bases from V and 3 from J; bases not matched to a gene: 7. Germline V lookup: CDR1 SGHAT, CDR2 FQNNGV. CDR3 amino acids: CASSFIDRDEETQYF. CDR3 DNA sequence: TGTGCCAGCAGCTTTATAGACAGGGATGAAGAGACCCAGTACTTC.

The V gene is TRBV10-2, the J gene TRBJ1-1, with D possibly TRBD1 on 6 matching bases. V was clipped by 6 bases and J by 4 bases, with 15 bases between them. CDR3 length equals 14 residues. Germline V gene lookup returns CDR1 WSHSY and CDR2 SAAADI. Here the CDR3 reads CASRGQGRGTEAFF. The CDR3, as DNA: TGCGCCAGCAGAGGGCAGGGGAGGGGCACTGAAGCTTTCTTT.

The chain uses TRBV25-1 and TRBJ1-3; D is undetermined. Trimming pared 7 bases from V and 0 bases from J, leaving 7 bases between. There are 13 residues in the CDR3. Germline assignment: CDR1 MGHDK and CDR2 SYGVNS. CDR3 in DNA: TGTGCCAGCAATGACATCTCTGGAAACACCATATATTTT. This codes for CASNDISGNTIYF. The entire variable domain, with the rest obtained from reference TRBV25-1 and TRBJ1-3, is as follows: EADIYQTPRYLVIGTGKKITLECSQTMGHDKMYWYQQDPGMELHLIHYSYGVNSTEKGDLSSESTVSRIRTEHFPLTLESARPSHTSQYLCASNDISGNTIYFGEGSWLTVV.

This chain uses TRBV2 with TRBJ1-6, with 7 nucleotides matching TRBD1. The CDR3 spans 17 residues. Germline V gives CDR1 SNHLY, CDR2 FYNNEI. V lost 6 bases to trimming and J lost 7 bases; unmatched junction nucleotides: 15. CDR3 sequence: CASSVYYMEGANSPLHF. The DNA for the CDR3 is TGTGCCAGCAGCGTTTACTACATGGAGGGGGCGAATTCACCCCTCCACTTT.

The rearrangement joins TRBV12-5 to TRBJ2-7; 7 bases are shared with TRBD1. The ends lost 2 bases at V and 6 bases at J; junction bases unmatched: 7. Germline V gene sequence: CDR1 LGHNT, CDR2 FRNRAP. The CDR3 contains 14 residues. The CDR3 nucleotides read TGTGCTAGTGGTTTGTGGACAGGACTTGGCGAGCAGTACTTC. This encodes CASGLWTGLGEQYF.

V usage is TRBV30 and J usage is TRBJ1-1; 7 bases agree with TRBD1. The CDR3 loop spans 13 amino acids. J was trimmed by 5 bases and V by 4 bases; bases with no gene match: 7. Germline V CDR1 and CDR2: GTSNPN, SVGIG (reference sequence). The CDR3 nucleotides read TGTGCCTGGAACACAGGGGTAGGAACTGAAGCTTTCTTT. Amino acid sequence: CAWNTGVGTEAFF.

The V gene is TRBV5-5, the J gene TRBJ1-3; 8 positions match TRBD1. Germline V gene sequence: CDR1 SGHKS, CDR2 YYEKEE (reference sequence). The CDR3 is made up of 17 amino acids. V gave up 4 bases and J gave up 0 bases; unmatched junction bases: 9. The CDR3 nucleotides are TGTGCCAGCAGCCCGGACAGGGATCCACTCTCTGGAAACACCATATATTTT. This encodes CASSPDRDPLSGNTIYF. Full variable domain (outside the CDR3, taken from reference TRBV5-5 and TRBJ1-3): DAGVTQSPTHLIKTRGQQVTLRCSPISGHKSVSWYQQVLGQGPQFIFQYYEKEERGRGNFPDRFSARQFPNYSSELNVNALLLGDSALYLCASSPDRDPLSGNTIYFGEGSWLTVV.

The chain is built from TRBV12-3 or TRBV12-4 and TRBJ1-2; D call uncertain. With 3 bases removed from V and 11 bases from J, the gap between germline ends came to 10 bases. CDR3 length: 11 amino acids. CDR3 residues: CASSFAGRYTF. The CDR3 nucleotides are TGTGCCAGCAGTTTTGCGGGGAGGTACACCTTC.

There are a few counts of this clone. This sequence joins TRBV13 and TRBJ2-7, with 9 nucleotides matching TRBD2. V was pared by 2 bases and J by 2 bases, with 4 bases of the junction left unmatched. The V gene's germline CDR1 is PRHDT and CDR2 FYEKMQ (reference sequence). The CDR3 is 15 amino acids. The DNA for the CDR3 is TGTGCCAGCAGCTTATACGGGACTAGCACCTACGAGCAGTACTTC. Protein: CASSLYGTSTYEQYF.

This chain uses TRBV13 with TRBJ2-1, with TRBD1 as a possible D gene (6 bases). CDR1 is PRHDT and CDR2 is FYEKMQ in the germline V gene (reference sequence). V was trimmed by 4 bases and J by 2 bases, leaving 15 bases between them. The length of the CDR3 is 16 residues. CDR3 region: CASSSAPAGAYNEQFF. CDR3 DNA: TGTGCCAGCAGCTCGGCGCCGGCAGGGGCCTACAATGAGCAGTTCTTC.

The chain's CDR3 is CASSLEGRQIGGSYF. For the CDR3, the DNA is TGCGCCAGCAGCTTGGAGGGCAGGCAGATTGGAGGAAGCTACTTC. The genes are TRBV5-1 and TRBJ2-4; tentatively, D is TRBD2 (5 bases). V lost 0 bases, J lost 16 bases, and 23 bases lay in between. The V gene's germline CDR1 is SGHRS and CDR2 YFSETQ. The CDR3 extends over 15 amino acids. Drawing the rest from reference TRBV5-1 and TRBJ2-4, the complete variable domain is KAGVTQTPRYLIKTRGQQVTLSCSPISGHRSVSWYQQTPGQGLQFLFEYFSETQRNKGNFPGRFSGRQFSNSRSEMNVSTLELGDSALYLCASSLEGRQIGGSYFGAGTRLSVL.

This clone was observed a single time. The chain uses TRBV6-5 and TRBJ2-2, with D perhaps TRBD2 (5 bases). The germline V and J ends were trimmed by 11 bases and 4 bases, with 5 bases remaining between them. The CDR3 sequence is 10 residues long. The germline V gene encodes CDR1 MNHEY and CDR2 SVGAGI. CDR3 bases: TGTGCCGAGGGCACCGGGGAGCTGTTTTTT. Its protein is CAEGTGELFF.

The genes are TRBV2 and TRBJ1-3; D is ambiguous. Germline assignment: CDR1 SNHLY and CDR2 FYNNEI. V was trimmed by 4 bases and J by 9 bases, leaving 16 bases between them. The CDR3 spans 14 residues. Here the CDR3 DNA reads TGTGCCAGCAGTGCTCCACGGGTACACGCCACCATATATTTT. Residues: CASSAPRVHATIYF. The variable domain in full, completed from reference TRBV2 and TRBJ1-3, reads EPEVTQTPSHQVTQMGQEVILRCVPISNHLYFYWYRQILGQKVEFLVSFYNNEISEKSEIFDDQFSVERPDGSNFTLKIRSTKLEDSAMYFCASSAPRVHATIYFGEGSWLTVV.